The text below deals with one T cell receptor beta chain. A few counts support this clone. Its antigen has not been determined. Base qualities are not at hand, and no much larger clone is one base apart. This entry comes from a study of CD8+ T cells in alopecia areata (dated by TCRdb to the late 2010s). A note on the overall study: Treated patients were enrolled in an open-label pilot trial of oral tofacitinib, 5 to 10 mg twice daily, for moderate-to-severe alopecia areata. Scalp clonality was compared among normal scalp (n=4), patchy alopecia areata scalp (n=8), and alopecia totalis/universalis scalp (n=8). Tofacitinib-treated patients had biopsies at baseline and at 4 and 24 weeks of treatment, with a later scalp biopsy in several patients. For the treated patients, the SALT score, which quantifies what percentage of scalp surface area is affected, served as the measure of disease severity. Amplification of TCRbeta CDR3 regions was done by immunoSEQ multiplex PCR using 35 Vbeta forward primers and 13 Jbeta reverse primers. The study used high-throughput TCRbeta sequencing to examine T cell clonal expansion in alopecia areata, in both the C3H/HeJ mouse model and human patients. On the human side, TCRbeta sequencing was run on scalp tissue and on sorted CD4+ and CD8+ peripheral blood T cells from healthy controls and from alopecia areata patients with either patchy or totalis/universalis disease. Tofacitinib was given for 6 to 18 months, followed by 6 months of follow-up off drug to assess delayed response and recurrence. RNA came from the PAXgene miRNA kit for fixed scalp, the miRNeasy kit for PBMCs, and the RNeasy kit for mouse skin. Overall study outcomes, separate from this receptor: Scalp TCR repertoire analysis is complicated because resident alphabeta T cells in normal human skin are also sequenced, whereas mouse skin is dominated by gammadelta T cells. Lesional scalp, especially in alopecia totalis/universalis, showed higher clonality and more expanded CD8+ clones than normal scalp, suggesting antigenic drive. Tofacitinib significantly decreased scalp clonality and the number of expanded CD8+ clones among the top 100 scalp clones. Compared with mice, TCR sequences shared between patients were less clear, possibly partly because of HLA diversity across the patient population. During tofacitinib treatment, many expanded lesional clones remained in scalp and blood, and this persistence may partly explain relapse after treatment is stopped. Because the treated cohort was small and had only one nonresponder, larger studies are needed to examine links between baseline CD8+ expansion and response.

Per the publication, the treatment or condition label means: oral pan-JAK inhibitor, 5-10 mg twice daily. From alopecia areata patients, peripheral blood was collected along with lesional scalp punch biopsies. After PBMCs were isolated by density centrifugation and stained for CD3, CD4 and CD8, a FACSAria was used to sort CD4+ and CD8+ T cells. Receptors were amplified or captured by the immunoSEQ multiplex PCR assay. For TCR sequencing, RNA was extracted from every sample and reverse transcribed into cDNA to serve as template. SuperScript III was used for first-strand cDNA synthesis, primed with a 2:1 mix of oligo-dT and random hexamers. A synthetic immune receptor repertoire was used to measure amplification bias, and any remaining bias was corrected computationally. Under the source paper's analysis protocol: Raw reads were preprocessed to remove errors, and CDR3 was defined according to IMGT conventions as the region from the conserved cysteine to phenylalanine. Clonality was calculated as 1 minus Shannon entropy normalized by log2 of the number of productive unique TCRs. Whether scalp clones were CD4 or CD8 was inferred by matching scalp TCRbeta sequences against CD4 and CD8 repertoires sorted from blood. TCRdb re-hosts the immuneACCESS table, in-frame sequences only. Its copies lack some clones; in the studies checked, an unresolved V gene accounts for under half of them, and the cause for the rest is not known. The DNA was the basis for D and trimming; V, J and clone size are from that table. Counted in this sample were about 210,000 clones; roughly three fifths of them appeared once. Around 1.2% of the sample goes to the ten largest clones.

Looking up the germline V gene (reference sequence) yields CDR1 MNHNY and CDR2 SVGAGI. V lost 2 bases and J lost 1 base; the stretch between them is 8 bases long. The CDR3 holds 14 amino acids from the cysteine to the phenylalanine. Left in the record is the CDR3 DNA by itself, 42 bases read in frame from the first base. The specimen was CD4+ T cells sorted from blood, collected at week 44, from a patient treated with tofacitinib. The clonotype originates from a human donor with alopecia areata. The sequence is built from TRBV6-6 and TRBJ1-1; no D gene call is confident. The CDR3 region: CASSYLAENTEAFF. Read as DNA, the sequence is TGTGCCAGCAGTTACCTGGCAGAGAACACTGAAGCTTTCTTT.